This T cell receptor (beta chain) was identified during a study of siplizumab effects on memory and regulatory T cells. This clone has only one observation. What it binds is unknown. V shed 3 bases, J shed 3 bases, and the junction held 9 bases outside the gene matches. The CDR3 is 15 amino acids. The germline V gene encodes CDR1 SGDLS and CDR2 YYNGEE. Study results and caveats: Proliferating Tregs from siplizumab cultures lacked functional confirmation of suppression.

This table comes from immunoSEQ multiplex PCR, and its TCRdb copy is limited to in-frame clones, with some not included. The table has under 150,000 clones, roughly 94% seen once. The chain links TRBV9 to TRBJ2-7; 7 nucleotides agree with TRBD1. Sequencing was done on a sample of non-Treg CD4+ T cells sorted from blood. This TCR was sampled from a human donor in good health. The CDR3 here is CASSAGTVGVYEQYF. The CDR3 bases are TGTGCCAGCAGCGCGGGGACAGTAGGAGTCTACGAGCAGTACTTC.